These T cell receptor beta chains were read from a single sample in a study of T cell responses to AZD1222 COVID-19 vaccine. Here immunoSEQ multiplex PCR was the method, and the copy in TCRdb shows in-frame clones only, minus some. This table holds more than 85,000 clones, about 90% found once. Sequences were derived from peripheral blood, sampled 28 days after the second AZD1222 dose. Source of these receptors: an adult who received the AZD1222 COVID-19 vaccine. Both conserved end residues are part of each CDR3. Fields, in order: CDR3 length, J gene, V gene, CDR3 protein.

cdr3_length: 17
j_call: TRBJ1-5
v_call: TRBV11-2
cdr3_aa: CASSLGVGQGSNQPQHF

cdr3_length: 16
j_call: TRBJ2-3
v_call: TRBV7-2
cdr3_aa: CASSLTFSTRTDTQYF

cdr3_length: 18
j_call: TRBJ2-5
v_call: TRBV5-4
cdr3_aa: CASSAGWTRLAAQETQYF

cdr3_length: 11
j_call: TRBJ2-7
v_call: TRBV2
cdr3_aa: CASSISYEQYF

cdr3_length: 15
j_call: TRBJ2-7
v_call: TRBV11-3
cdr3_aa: CASSLDGGSPYEQYF

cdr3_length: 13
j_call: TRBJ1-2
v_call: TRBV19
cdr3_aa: CASSPRGGVGYTF

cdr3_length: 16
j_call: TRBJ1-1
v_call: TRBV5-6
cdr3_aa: CASSLFGIGWNTEAFF

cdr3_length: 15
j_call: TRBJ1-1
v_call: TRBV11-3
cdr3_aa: CASSLEAGRGAEAFF

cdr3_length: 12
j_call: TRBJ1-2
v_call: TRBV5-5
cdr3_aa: CASSSQGRGYTF

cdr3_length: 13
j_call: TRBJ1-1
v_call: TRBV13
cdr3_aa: CASSPSSSTEAFF

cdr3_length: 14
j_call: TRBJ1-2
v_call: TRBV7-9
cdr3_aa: CATREPGPYYGYTF

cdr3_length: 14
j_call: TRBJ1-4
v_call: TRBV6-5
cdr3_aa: CASSYSAVKEKLFF

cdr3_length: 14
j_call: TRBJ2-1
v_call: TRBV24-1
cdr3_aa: CATSLHYSYNEQFF

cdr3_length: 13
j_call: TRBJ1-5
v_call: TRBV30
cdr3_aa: CAWGQGPMMPQHF

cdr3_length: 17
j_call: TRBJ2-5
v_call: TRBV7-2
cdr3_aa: CASSQIVGLAGEKTQYF

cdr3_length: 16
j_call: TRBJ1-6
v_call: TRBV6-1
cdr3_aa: CASSGLSSSYNSPLHF

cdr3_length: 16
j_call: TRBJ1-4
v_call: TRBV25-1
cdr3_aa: CASSESTGGRPGKLFF

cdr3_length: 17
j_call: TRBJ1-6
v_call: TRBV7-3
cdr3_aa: CASSLRMGKSYNSPLHF

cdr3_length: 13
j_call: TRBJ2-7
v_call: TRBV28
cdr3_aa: CASTGTAPYEQYF

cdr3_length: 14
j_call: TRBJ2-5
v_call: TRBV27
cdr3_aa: CASRLGTGQETQYF

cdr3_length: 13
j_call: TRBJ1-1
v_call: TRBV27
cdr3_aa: CASSFGTGGEAFF